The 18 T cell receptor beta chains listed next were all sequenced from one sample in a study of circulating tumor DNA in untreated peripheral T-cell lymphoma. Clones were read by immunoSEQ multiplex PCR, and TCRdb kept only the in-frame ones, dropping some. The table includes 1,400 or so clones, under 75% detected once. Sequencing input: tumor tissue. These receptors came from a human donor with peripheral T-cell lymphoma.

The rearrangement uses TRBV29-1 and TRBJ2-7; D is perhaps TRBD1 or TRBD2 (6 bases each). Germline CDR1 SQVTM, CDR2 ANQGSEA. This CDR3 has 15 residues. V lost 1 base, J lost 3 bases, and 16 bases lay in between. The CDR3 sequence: CSVEGDRKGGYEQYF. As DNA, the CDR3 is TGCAGCGTTGAAGGAGACAGGAAGGGAGGCTACGAGCAGTACTTC.

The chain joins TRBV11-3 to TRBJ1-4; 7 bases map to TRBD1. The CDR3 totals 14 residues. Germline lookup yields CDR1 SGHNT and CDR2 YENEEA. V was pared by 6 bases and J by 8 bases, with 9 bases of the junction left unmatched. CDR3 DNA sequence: TGTGCCAGCAGAATGATGACAGGGAAGGAAAAACTGTTTTTT. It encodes CASRMMTGKEKLFF.

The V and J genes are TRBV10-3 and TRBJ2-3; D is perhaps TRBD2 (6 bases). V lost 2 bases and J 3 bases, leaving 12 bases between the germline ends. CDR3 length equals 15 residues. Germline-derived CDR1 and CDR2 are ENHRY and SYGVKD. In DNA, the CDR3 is TGTGCCATCAGTGAGGAACTGGGAGGAACAGATACGCAGTATTTT. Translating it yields CAISEELGGTDTQYF.

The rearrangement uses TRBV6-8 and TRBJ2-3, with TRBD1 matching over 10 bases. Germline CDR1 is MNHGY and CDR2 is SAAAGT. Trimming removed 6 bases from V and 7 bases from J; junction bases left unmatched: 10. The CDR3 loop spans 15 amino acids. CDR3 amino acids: CASRTGTGVLYTQYF. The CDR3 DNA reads TGTGCCAGCAGGACCGGGACAGGGGTCTTGTATACGCAGTATTTT.

In DNA form, the CDR3 reads TGTGCCTGGAGTGTTACAGGGAATCAGCCCCAGCATTTT. Translating it yields CAWSVTGNQPQHF. This chain connects TRBV30 to TRBJ1-5, with a tentative D call TRBD1 (6 bases). Germline V gives CDR1 GTSNPN, CDR2 SVGIG (reference sequence). The CDR3 consists of 13 residues. The germline V and J ends were trimmed by 0 bases and 4 bases, with 7 bases remaining between them. The full variable domain, with the rest looked up from reference TRBV30 and TRBJ1-5, is SQTIHQWPATLVQPVGSPLSLECTVEGTSNPNLYWYRQAAGRGLQLLFYSVGIGQISSEVPQNLSASRPQDRQFILSSKKLLLSDSGFYLCAWSVTGNQPQHFGDGTRLSIL.

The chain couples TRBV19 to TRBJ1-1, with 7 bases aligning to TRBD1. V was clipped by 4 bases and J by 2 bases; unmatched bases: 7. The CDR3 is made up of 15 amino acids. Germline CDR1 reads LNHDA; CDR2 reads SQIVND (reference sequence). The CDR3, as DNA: TGTGCCAGTAGTAACCCCCGACAGGGAAACACTGAAGCTTTCTTT. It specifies CASSNPRQGNTEAFF.

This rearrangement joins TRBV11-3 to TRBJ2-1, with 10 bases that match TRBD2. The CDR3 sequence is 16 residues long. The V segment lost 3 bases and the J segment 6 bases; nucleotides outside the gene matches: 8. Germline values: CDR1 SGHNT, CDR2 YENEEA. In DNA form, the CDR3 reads TGTGCCAGCAGCTTGGCGATGCCTAGCGGGGGCAATGAGCAGTTCTTC. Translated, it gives CASSLAMPSGGNEQFF.

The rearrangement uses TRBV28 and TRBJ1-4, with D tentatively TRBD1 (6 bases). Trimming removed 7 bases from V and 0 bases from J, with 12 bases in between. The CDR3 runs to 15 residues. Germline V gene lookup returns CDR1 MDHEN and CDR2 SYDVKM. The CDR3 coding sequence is TGTGCCAGCATCAAGGGGGGAGCAACTAATGAAAAACTGTTTTTT. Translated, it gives CASIKGGATNEKLFF.

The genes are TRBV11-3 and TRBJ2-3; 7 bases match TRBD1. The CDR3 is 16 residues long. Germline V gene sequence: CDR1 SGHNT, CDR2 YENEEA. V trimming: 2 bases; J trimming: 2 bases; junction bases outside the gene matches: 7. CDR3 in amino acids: CASSLFVQGHTDTQYF. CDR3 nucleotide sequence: TGTGCCAGCAGCTTATTTGTACAGGGGCACACAGATACGCAGTATTTT.

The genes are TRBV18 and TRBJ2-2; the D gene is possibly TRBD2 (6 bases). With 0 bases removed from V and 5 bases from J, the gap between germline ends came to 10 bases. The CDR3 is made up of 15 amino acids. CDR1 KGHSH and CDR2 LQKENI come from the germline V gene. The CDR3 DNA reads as TGTGCCAGCTCACCACCGGTGGCGGGGACCGGGGAGCTGTTTTTT. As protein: CASSPPVAGTGELFF. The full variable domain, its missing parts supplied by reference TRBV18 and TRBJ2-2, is NAGVMQNPRHLVRRRGQEARLRCSPMKGHSHVYWYRQLPEEGLKFMVYLQKENIIDESGMPKERFSAEFPKEGPSILRIQQVVRGDSAAYFCASSPPVAGTGELFFGEGSRLTVL.

CDR3 sequence reads: CASSLAEYSNQPQHF. CDR3 in DNA: TGTGCCAGCAGCTTGGCGGAGTATAGCAATCAGCCCCAGCATTTT. V usage is TRBV7-5 and J usage is TRBJ1-5. TRBV7-5 is termed a pseudogene. The CDR3 is 15 amino acids.

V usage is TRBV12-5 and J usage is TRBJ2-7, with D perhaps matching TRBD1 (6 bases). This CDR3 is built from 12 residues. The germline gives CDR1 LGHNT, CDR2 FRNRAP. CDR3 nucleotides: TGTGCCAGCGGAGGACAGAATAGGGTACAGTACTTC. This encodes CASGGQNRVQYF.

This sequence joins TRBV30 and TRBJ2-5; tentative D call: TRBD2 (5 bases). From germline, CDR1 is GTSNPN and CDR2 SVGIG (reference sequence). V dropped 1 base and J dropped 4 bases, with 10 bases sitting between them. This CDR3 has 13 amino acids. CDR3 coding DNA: TGTGCCTGGAGTGGGATTGGAGGAGAGACCCAGTACTTC. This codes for CAWSGIGGETQYF.

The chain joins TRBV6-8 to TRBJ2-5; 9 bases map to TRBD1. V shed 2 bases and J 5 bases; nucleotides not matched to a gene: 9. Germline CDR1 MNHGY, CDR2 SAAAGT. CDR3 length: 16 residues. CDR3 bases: TGTGCCAGCAGTTACCTCGCCGGGACAGGGACGGAGACCCAGTACTTC. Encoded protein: CASSYLAGTGTETQYF.

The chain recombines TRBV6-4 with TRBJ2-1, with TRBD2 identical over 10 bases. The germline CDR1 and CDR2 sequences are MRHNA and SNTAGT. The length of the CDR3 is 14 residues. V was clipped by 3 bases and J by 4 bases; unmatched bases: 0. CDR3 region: CASSEAGGYNEQFF. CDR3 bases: TGTGCCAGCAGTGAAGCGGGAGGGTACAATGAGCAGTTCTTC.

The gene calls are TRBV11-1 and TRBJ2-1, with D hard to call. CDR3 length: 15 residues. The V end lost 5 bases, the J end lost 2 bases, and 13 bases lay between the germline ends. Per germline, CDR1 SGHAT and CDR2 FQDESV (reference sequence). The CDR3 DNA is TGTGCCAGCAGCAAAGTAGCAACCCCCTACAATGAGCAGTTCTTC. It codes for CASSKVATPYNEQFF. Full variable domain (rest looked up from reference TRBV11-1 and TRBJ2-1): EAEVAQSPRYKITEKSQAVAFWCDPISGHATLYWYRQILGQGPELLVQFQDESVVDDSQLPKDRFSAERLKGVDSTLKIQPAELGDSAMYLCASSKVATPYNEQFFGPGTRLTVL.

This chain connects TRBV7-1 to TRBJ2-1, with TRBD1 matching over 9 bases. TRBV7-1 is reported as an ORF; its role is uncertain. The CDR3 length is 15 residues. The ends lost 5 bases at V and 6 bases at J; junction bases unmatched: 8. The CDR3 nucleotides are TGTGCCAGCAGCCGCCGGGACAGGGTAGGCAATGAGCAGTTCTTC. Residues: CASSRRDRVGNEQFF.

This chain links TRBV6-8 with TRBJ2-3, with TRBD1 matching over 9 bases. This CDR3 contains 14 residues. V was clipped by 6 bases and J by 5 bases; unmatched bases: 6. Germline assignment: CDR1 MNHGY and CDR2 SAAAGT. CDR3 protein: CASRYRGRGDTQYF. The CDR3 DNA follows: TGTGCCAGCAGGTACAGGGGGCGAGGAGATACGCAGTATTTT.